The 3 T cell receptor beta chains given below trace back to one sample, sequenced in a study of blood T cell repertoires in COVID-19 (dated by TCRdb to 2018 to 2020). The library was built by means of the immunoSEQ multiplex PCR assay. TCRdb limited this immuneACCESS table to in-frame rearrangements with V and J called. A share of clones is missing; checked studies link under half to unresolved V genes, and the rest is unexplained. The sample records around 280,000 clones, roughly 87% of which are singletons. Of the sample, 5.5% to 7% falls within the top ten clones. The sample taken for sequencing was PBMCs or T cells enriched from blood (not recorded which). These receptors were obtained from a woman in her thirties or forties who had recovered from COVID-19.

The gene calls are TRBV28 and TRBJ2-1; a weak D match, TRBD2 (5 bases). The CDR3 is made up of 12 amino acids. Germline V gives CDR1 MDHEN, CDR2 SYDVKM. Trimming took 7 bases from V and 9 from J, leaving 13 bases between them. This chain's CDR3 is CASNTGESEQFF. The CDR3 bases are TGTGCCAGCAATACCGGGGAAAGTGAGCAGTTCTTC.

This chain joins TRBV19 and TRBJ2-7, with 12 bases that match TRBD1. Germline assignment: CDR1 LNHDA and CDR2 SQIVND (reference sequence). This CDR3 region has 15 residues. Losses at the gene ends were 4 bases for V and 6 bases for J; bases not matched to a gene: 7. CDR3 in DNA: TGTGCCAGTAGTAGTCCGGGACAGGGGGCTTTCGAGCAGTACTTC. It codes for CASSSPGQGAFEQYF.

The chain recombines TRBV4-1 with TRBJ2-3; D gene uncertain. In germline, CDR1 is MGHRA, CDR2 YSYEKL. V lost 0 bases, J lost 8 bases, and 15 bases lay in between. The length of the CDR3 is 15 residues. The CDR3 bases are TGCGCCAGCAGCCAAGATGTACTTAGACTCCCTACGCAGTATTTT. It specifies CASSQDVLRLPTQYF.